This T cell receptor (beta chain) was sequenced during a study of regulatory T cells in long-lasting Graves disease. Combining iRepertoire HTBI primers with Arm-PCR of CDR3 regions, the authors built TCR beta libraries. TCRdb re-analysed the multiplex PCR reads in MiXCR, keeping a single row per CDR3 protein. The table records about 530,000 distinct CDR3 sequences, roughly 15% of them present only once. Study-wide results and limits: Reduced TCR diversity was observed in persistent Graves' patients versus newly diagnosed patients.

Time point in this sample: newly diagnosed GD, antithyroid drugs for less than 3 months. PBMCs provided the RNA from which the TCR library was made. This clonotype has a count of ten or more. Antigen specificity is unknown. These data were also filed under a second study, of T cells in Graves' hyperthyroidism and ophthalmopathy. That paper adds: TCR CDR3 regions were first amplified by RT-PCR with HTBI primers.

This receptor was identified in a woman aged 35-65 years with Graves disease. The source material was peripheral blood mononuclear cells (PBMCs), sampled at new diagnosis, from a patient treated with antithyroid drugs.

CDR3 in DNA: TGTGCCAGCAGTGTACAATTGGGGGGGAACACTGAAGCTTTCTTT. It yields the protein CASSVQLGGNTEAFF. J is TRBJ1-1 and V is TRBV2, with a weak D call TRBD1 (5 bases). V lost 4 bases and J 1 base, leaving 13 bases between the germline ends. From germline, CDR1 is SNHLY and CDR2 FYNNEI. This CDR3 comprises 15 residues.